The clone carrying this TCR beta chain has only one observation. This entry is derived from a study of shared clonotypes between healthy human individuals. The repertoire was sequenced with immunoSEQ multiplex PCR; TCRdb's copy has only in-frame clones and lacks some. Of about 1 million clones listed, approximately 70% are singletons. The V gene's germline CDR1 is SGHDN and CDR2 FVKESK. The CDR3 runs 15 residues. Trimming shortened V by 0 bases and J by 0 bases, and 8 bases separated the two germline ends. The receptor comes from a man younger than 30 in good health. Sequences were obtained from memory CD4+ T cells sorted from blood. Subset noted: CD45RA-negative fraction. The chain recombines TRBV14 with TRBJ1-1; unclear D gene. The CDR3 here is CASSQEGLLNTEAFF. The CDR3 DNA is TGTGCCAGCAGCCAAGAGGGCCTATTGAACACTGAAGCTTTCTTT.